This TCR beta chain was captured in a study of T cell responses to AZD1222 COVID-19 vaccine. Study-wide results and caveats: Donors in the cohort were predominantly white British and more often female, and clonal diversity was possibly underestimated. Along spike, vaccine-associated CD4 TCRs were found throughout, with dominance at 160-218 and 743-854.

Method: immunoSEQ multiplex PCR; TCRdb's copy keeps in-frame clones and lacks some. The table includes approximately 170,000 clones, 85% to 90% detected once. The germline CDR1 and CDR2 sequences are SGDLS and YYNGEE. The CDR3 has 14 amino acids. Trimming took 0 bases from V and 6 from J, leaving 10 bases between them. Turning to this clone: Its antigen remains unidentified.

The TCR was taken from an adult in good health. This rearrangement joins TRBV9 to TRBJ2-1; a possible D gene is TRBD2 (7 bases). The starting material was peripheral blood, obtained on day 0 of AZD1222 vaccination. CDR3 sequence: CASSVAGGPNEQFF. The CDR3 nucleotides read TGTGCCAGCAGCGTAGCCGGGGGGCCCAATGAGCAGTTCTTC.